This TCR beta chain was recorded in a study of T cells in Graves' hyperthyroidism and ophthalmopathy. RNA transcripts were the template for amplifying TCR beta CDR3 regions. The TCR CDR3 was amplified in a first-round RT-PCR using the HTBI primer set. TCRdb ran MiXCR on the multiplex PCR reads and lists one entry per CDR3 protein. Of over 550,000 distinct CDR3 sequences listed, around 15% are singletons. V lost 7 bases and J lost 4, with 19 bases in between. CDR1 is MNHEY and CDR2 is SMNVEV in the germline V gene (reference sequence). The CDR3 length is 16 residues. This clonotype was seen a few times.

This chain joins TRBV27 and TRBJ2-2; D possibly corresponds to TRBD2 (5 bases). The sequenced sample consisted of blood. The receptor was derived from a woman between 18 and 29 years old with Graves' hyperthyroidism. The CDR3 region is CASTTSSVVTTGELFF. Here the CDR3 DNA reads TGTGCCAGCACCACAAGTAGCGTCGTCACCACCGGGGAGCTGTTTTTT.